This passage covers 30 T cell receptor beta chains from one sample sequenced in a study of blood T cells in healthy people across ages. The second PCR ran roughly 7 to 11 cycles with a sample-barcoded 5' primer and J-beta primers. TCRdb re-called the 5' RACE reads with MiXCR, one entry per CDR3 protein. Altogether approximately 880,000 distinct CDR3 sequences are present, about 48% being singletons, with the ten largest covering roughly an eighth. Source material: blood. The receptors stem from a man between 25 and 39 years old in good health.

The chain couples TRBV6-1 to TRBJ1-6; TRBD1 is a possible D gene (6 bases). CDR3 size: 15 residues. Germline values: CDR1 MNHNS, CDR2 SASEGT. V gave up 8 bases and J gave up 4 bases, with 15 bases separating them. CDR3 amino acids: CASFQGPGYNSPLHF. The DNA for the CDR3 is TGTGCCAGCTTCCAGGGGCCGGGGTATAATTCACCCCTCCACTTT.

CDR3 coding DNA: TGTGCCAGCAGCGAGTGGGGACTAGCCACAGATACGCAGTATTTT. Translation gives CASSEWGLATDTQYF. The J gene is TRBJ2-3, the V gene TRBV9; 9 nucleotides align to TRBD2. The V segment lost 3 bases and the J segment 2 bases; nucleotides outside the gene matches: 4. This CDR3 is built from 15 residues. The germline V gene encodes CDR1 SGDLS and CDR2 YYNGEE.

This clonotype was detected many times. The chain recombines TRBV11-2 with TRBJ2-3; D is possibly TRBD2 (5 bases). CDR3 length: 16 amino acids. Germline V CDR1 and CDR2: SGHAT, FQNNGV. V was pared by 1 base and J by 9 bases, with 20 bases between. CDR3 sequence reads: CASSLGTASGRKTQYF. DNA for the CDR3: TGTGCCAGCAGCTTAGGTACAGCTTCGGGAAGGAAAACGCAGTATTTT.

J is TRBJ2-5 and V is TRBV20-1, with a weak D call TRBD2 (6 bases). CDR3 size: 16 residues. Germline-derived CDR1 and CDR2 are DFQATT and SNEGSKA (reference sequence). The V end lost 5 bases, the J end lost 2 bases, and 21 bases lay between the germline ends. CDR3 nucleotides: TGCAGTGCTTCGATTCCCCAAGCTAGCGTTCAAGAGACCCAGTACTTC. Translated, it gives CSASIPQASVQETQYF.

This chain uses TRBV6-5 with TRBJ2-1; the D gene could be TRBD1 or TRBD2 (5 bases each). The CDR3 has 13 residues. Trimming removed 2 bases at V and 8 bases at J, with 10 bases between. Germline CDR1 and CDR2: MNHEY and SVGAGI. CDR3 bases: TGTGCCAGCAGTTACGGGGGTGGCGATGAGCAGTTCTTC. Translating gives CASSYGGGDEQFF.

The V and J genes are TRBV12-3 or TRBV12-4 and TRBJ2-3; D is ambiguous. The CDR3 covers 14 residues. The V gene lost 3 bases and the J gene lost 0 bases, with 7 bases spanning the gap. CDR3 sequence reads: CASSFQHSTDTQYF. For the CDR3, the DNA is TGTGCCAGCAGTTTTCAGCACAGCACAGATACGCAGTATTTT.

The chain couples TRBV5-1 to TRBJ2-5, with D perhaps TRBD2 (5 bases). The CDR3 runs 14 residues. Germline CDR1 and CDR2: SGHRS and YFSETQ. V gave up 4 bases and J gave up 3 bases, with 13 bases separating them. The CDR3: CASSAGEIEETQYF. In nucleotides, the CDR3 is TGCGCCAGCAGCGCCGGGGAGATAGAAGAGACCCAGTACTTC.

The chain employs TRBV11-1 and TRBJ2-1; TRBD2 aligns across 10 bases. From germline, CDR1 is SGHAT and CDR2 FQDESV (reference sequence). The CDR3 is 15 residues long. The V segment lost 5 bases and the J segment 6 bases; nucleotides outside the gene matches: 7. CDR3 loop: CASSPLAGEFNEQFF. The CDR3 nucleotides are TGTGCCAGCAGCCCTCTAGCGGGGGAGTTCAATGAGCAGTTCTTC. The variable domain in full, with the rest retrieved from reference TRBV11-1 and TRBJ2-1, is EAEVAQSPRYKITEKSQAVAFWCDPISGHATLYWYRQILGQGPELLVQFQDESVVDDSQLPKDRFSAERLKGVDSTLKIQPAELGDSAMYLCASSPLAGEFNEQFFGPGTRLTVL.

This clonotype has only a few counts. This rearrangement joins TRBV12-3 or TRBV12-4 to TRBJ2-1; 7 bases agree with TRBD1. V shed 6 bases, J shed 2 bases, and the junction held 7 bases outside the gene matches. This CDR3 spans 15 amino acids. The CDR3 DNA is TGTGCCAGCAGCGGTAGACAGGGCCCCTACAATGAGCAGTTCTTC. Residues: CASSGRQGPYNEQFF.

This clonotype was seen a handful of times. V is TRBV3-1 and J is TRBJ2-1; D unresolved. Germline V CDR1 and CDR2: LGHDT, YNNKEL (reference sequence). The CDR3 loop spans 15 amino acids. Trimming took off 1 base at V and 2 bases at J, with 9 bases between the two ends. The CDR3 protein is CASSQGPRTYNEQFF. CDR3 coding DNA: TGTGCCAGCAGCCAAGGCCCTAGGACCTACAATGAGCAGTTCTTC.

This clonotype appeared a few times. The chain combines TRBV5-1 with TRBJ1-4, with D unresolved. Per germline, CDR1 SGHRS and CDR2 YFSETQ. Trimming took off 4 bases at V and 5 bases at J, with 12 bases between the two ends. This CDR3 contains 14 residues. CDR3 DNA sequence: TGCGCCAGCAGCCCGAACCAGTACAATGAAAAACTGTTTTTT. Residues: CASSPNQYNEKLFF.

The V gene is TRBV15, the J gene TRBJ2-4; D possibly corresponds to TRBD1 (5 bases). The tail of the sequence fits TRBJ2-7 better, so the J call may be wrong. There are 13 residues in the CDR3. The V gene's germline CDR1 is LNHNV and CDR2 YYDKDF (reference sequence). The CDR3 is CATSRGTGYEQYF. The CDR3 DNA reads TGTGCCACCAGCAGAGGAACAGGCTACGAGCAGTACTTC.

This chain links TRBV5-1 with TRBJ2-3; D gene uncertain. The V gene's germline CDR1 is SGHRS and CDR2 YFSETQ. The CDR3 sequence is 13 residues long. V lost 0 bases and J 6 bases, leaving 8 bases between the germline ends. The CDR3 DNA follows: TGCGCCAGCAGCTTGGGGCAGATGGATACGCAGTATTTT. Protein product: CASSLGQMDTQYF.

The chain recombines TRBV12-3 or TRBV12-4 with TRBJ1-2, with D tentatively TRBD1 (6 bases). The CDR3 consists of 14 residues. Trimming shortened V by 4 bases and J by 5 bases, and 14 bases separated the two germline ends. CDR3 coding DNA: TGTGCCAGCAGTTCGGCGGGACAAGTTTATGGCTACACCTTC. Its protein is CASSSAGQVYGYTF.

This clonotype has just a few counts. The rearrangement uses TRBV6-6 and TRBJ2-3, with D tentatively TRBD1 or TRBD2 (5 bases each). This CDR3 comprises 16 residues. Trimming removed 6 bases at V and 1 base at J, with 17 bases between. Germline CDR1 is MNHNY and CDR2 is SVGAGI (reference sequence). The chain's CDR3 is CASSNPPGAGTDTQYF. In nucleotides, the CDR3 is TGTGCCAGCAGCAATCCCCCCGGGGCAGGCACAGATACGCAGTATTTT.

The chain joins TRBV4-1 to TRBJ1-4; 8 bases align to TRBD1. Germline assignment: CDR1 MGHRA and CDR2 YSYEKL. This CDR3 spans 21 amino acids. The junction had 18 bases not matched to a gene; V was cut back by 3 bases and J by 0 bases. The CDR3 region has the DNA TGCGCCAGCAGCCAGGGCGGACAGGGCCCTCGAGTCACCGCAACTAATGAAAAACTGTTTTTT. Amino acids: CASSQGGQGPRVTATNEKLFF.

To note about this clonotype: One end of the junction is discordant with germline, which a read error may explain. The chain combines TRBV10-2 with TRBJ2-1, with D perhaps matching TRBD2 (6 bases). The length of the CDR3 is 14 residues. Looked up from germline, CDR1 is WSHSY and CDR2 is SAAADI. The CDR3: CASRPGLSYNKQFF. The CDR3 DNA follows: TGCGCCAGCAGACCGGGACTGTCCTACAATAAGCAGTTCTTC.

This clonotype was counted a few times. The genes are TRBV3-1 and TRBJ1-2, with TRBD1 as a possible D gene (6 bases). V was cut by 4 bases and J by 6 bases, with 12 bases left in between. Germline V gives CDR1 LGHDT, CDR2 YNNKEL (reference sequence). This CDR3 comprises 13 residues. CDR3 sequence reads: CASSLQGRDGYTF. CDR3 in DNA: TGTGCCAGCAGCCTACAGGGCAGGGATGGCTACACCTTC. Together with reference TRBV3-1 and TRBJ1-2, the CDR3 gives the full variable domain: DTAVSQTPKYLVTQMGNDKSIKCEQNLGHDTMYWYKQDSKKFLKIMFSYNNKELIINETVPNRFSPKSPDKAHLNLHINSLELGDSAVYFCASSLQGRDGYTFGSGTRLTVV.

This clonotype has just a few counts. This chain links TRBV7-9 with TRBJ2-7; D gene uncertain. Trimming left V 3 bases short and J 6 bases short, with 15 bases between. Germline loops: CDR1 SEHNR, CDR2 FQNEAQ (reference sequence). The length of the CDR3 is 14 residues. The CDR3 sequence is CASSFVFGSGEQYF. The CDR3 DNA reads TGTGCCAGCAGCTTCGTCTTCGGGTCGGGCGAGCAGTACTTC.

This clonotype has more than one count but fewer than ten. The J gene is TRBJ2-5, the V gene TRBV29-1; no clear D gene. Germline V gene sequence: CDR1 SQVTM, CDR2 ANQGSEA. Trimming removed 3 bases from V and 5 bases from J, with 4 bases in between. This CDR3 region has 10 residues. For the CDR3, the DNA is TGCAGCGTTGAGATTGAGACCCAGTACTTC. This gives the protein CSVEIETQYF. Full variable domain (rest looked up from reference TRBV29-1 and TRBJ2-5): SAVISQKPSRDICQRGTSLTIQCQVDSQVTMMFWYRQQPGQSLTLIATANQGSEATYESGFVIDKFPISRPNLTFSTLTVSNMSPEDSSIYLCSVEIETQYFGPGTRLLVL.

With respect to this clonotype: Its ends do not fully match the called genes, so a read error is possible. The genes are TRBV25-1 and TRBJ2-6; 7 bases agree with TRBD1. Germline V CDR1 and CDR2: MGHDK, SYGVNS. The CDR3 is 17 amino acids. CDR3 sequence: CASSEPRTGSGVNVLTF. The CDR3 DNA reads TGTGCCAGCAGTGAACCCAGGACAGGTTCTGGGGTCAACGTCCTGACTTTC.

The chain carries TRBV28 and TRBJ2-5; no definite D call. CDR1 MDHEN and CDR2 SYDVKM come from the germline V gene. Trimming removed 5 bases from V and 3 bases from J, with 19 bases in between. This CDR3 contains 16 residues. The CDR3 DNA reads TGTGCCAGCAGTCCTACCCGTGGGCCAGCCAAAGAGACCCAGTACTTC. It specifies CASSPTRGPAKETQYF. The variable domain in full, with the rest retrieved from reference TRBV28 and TRBJ2-5, is DVKVTQSSRYLVKRTGEKVFLECVQDMDHENMFWYRQDPGLGLRLIYFSYDVKMKEKGDIPEGYSVSREKKERFSLILESASTNQTSMYLCASSPTRGPAKETQYFGPGTRLLVL.

This clonotype has only a few counts. The chain combines TRBV9 with TRBJ2-3; 9 bases are a match to TRBD2. There are 16 residues in the CDR3. V gave up 2 bases and J gave up 1 base; unmatched junction bases: 5. Germline-derived CDR1 and CDR2 are SGDLS and YYNGEE. The CDR3, as DNA: TGTGCCAGCAGCGTCTCCGGCGGGGGGGGCACAGATACGCAGTATTTT. Protein sequence: CASSVSGGGGTDTQYF.

The J gene is TRBJ1-1, the V gene TRBV6-5, with TRBD1 identical over 9 bases. Germline CDR1 MNHEY, CDR2 SVGAGI. Unmatched junction bases numbered 3, after V lost 4 bases and J lost 0 bases. CDR3 size: 15 residues. The DNA for the CDR3 is TGTGCCAGCAGTTCGGACAGGGGCCTGAACACTGAAGCTTTCTTT. Encoded protein: CASSSDRGLNTEAFF.

This rearrangement joins TRBV10-3 to TRBJ2-7; 8 bases agree with TRBD1. After removal of 5 bases from V and 7 bases from J, the junction contained 16 bases not matched to a gene. The germline V gene has CDR1 ENHRY and CDR2 SYGVKD. CDR3 length: 16 amino acids. This chain's CDR3 is CAISPPSGQGSREQYF. The CDR3 DNA reads TGTGCCATCAGTCCGCCCTCTGGACAGGGAAGTAGGGAGCAGTACTTC.

This clonotype has just one count. The genes are TRBV14 and TRBJ1-1, with 9 bases matching TRBD1. Unmatched junction bases numbered 7, after V lost 1 base and J lost 7 bases. Germline values: CDR1 SGHDN, CDR2 FVKESK. The CDR3 covers 15 residues. The CDR3 DNA sequence: TGTGCCAGCAGCCAAGTAGGGGACAGGGACCATGAAGCTTTCTTT. Amino acids: CASSQVGDRDHEAFF.

CDR3 sequence: CSVGGLDTQYF. The CDR3 DNA reads TGCAGTGTCGGGGGGCTGGATACGCAGTATTTT. This chain links TRBV20-1 with TRBJ2-3; weak D call: TRBD2 (7 bases). The V gene lost 7 bases and the J gene lost 6 bases, with 11 bases spanning the gap. Germline V CDR1 and CDR2: DFQATT, SNEGSKA (reference sequence). CDR3 length: 11 residues.

This clonotype has only one observation. The chain employs TRBV20-1 and TRBJ1-2, with 7 bases matching TRBD1. Germline CDR1 is DFQATT and CDR2 is SNEGSKA (reference sequence). The CDR3 runs to 13 residues. With 3 bases clipped from V and 4 bases from J, the junction kept 5 bases outside the gene matches. CDR3 DNA: TGCAGTGCTAGTTTCCCAGGGGGCTATGGCTACACCTTC. It is translated as CSASFPGGYGYTF.

This clonotype was seen more than once but under ten times. The CDR3 DNA reads TGTGCCTCGTACGGGCCAGTGCGCTCTGGGGCCAACGTCCTGACTTTC. Its protein is CASYGPVRSGANVLTF. The V call is TRBV30, the J call TRBJ2-6; no clear D gene. The ends were cut back, 7 bases at V and 0 bases at J, with 16 bases in the middle. The CDR3 contains 16 residues. Germline loops: CDR1 GTSNPN, CDR2 SVGIG (reference sequence).

This clonotype occurred a few times. The chain has TRBV7-9 and TRBJ2-3; possible D gene TRBD2, 6 bases. Germline assignment: CDR1 SEHNR and CDR2 FQNEAQ (reference sequence). The CDR3 runs to 16 residues. Trimming pared 5 bases from V and 2 bases from J, leaving 17 bases between. CDR3 in amino acids: CASSPRGRGDTDTQYF. CDR3 coding DNA: TGTGCCAGCAGCCCCAGAGGTCGCGGGGACACAGATACGCAGTATTTT.